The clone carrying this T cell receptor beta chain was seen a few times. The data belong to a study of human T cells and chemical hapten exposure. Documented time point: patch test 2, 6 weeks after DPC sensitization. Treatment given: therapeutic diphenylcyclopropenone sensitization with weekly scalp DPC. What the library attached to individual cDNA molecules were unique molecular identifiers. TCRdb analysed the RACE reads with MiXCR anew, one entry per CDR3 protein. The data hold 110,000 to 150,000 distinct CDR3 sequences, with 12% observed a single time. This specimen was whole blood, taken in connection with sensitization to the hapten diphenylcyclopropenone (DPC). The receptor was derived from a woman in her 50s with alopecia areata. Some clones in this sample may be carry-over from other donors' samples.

CDR3 coding DNA: TGTGCCAGCGGGACAGGGGGCGCGGGGAGCTATGGCTACACCTTC. It codes for CASGTGGAGSYGYTF. V gene TRBV28 combines with J gene TRBJ1-2; 12 nucleotides match TRBD1. In germline, CDR1 is MDHEN, CDR2 SYDVKM. Trimming took 8 bases from V and 4 from J; bases not matched to a gene: 8. CDR3 length equals 15 residues.